These 2 T cell receptor beta chains were all obtained from the same sample, sequenced in a study of blood T cell repertoires in COVID-19. The data were produced by immunoSEQ multiplex PCR, yet TCRdb's version contains in-frame clones alone and is incomplete. Found here are over 200,000 clones, 84% of them singletons; the top ten hold 6.8%. Material: PBMCs or T cells enriched from blood (not recorded which). Every receptor here comes from a middle-aged woman who had recovered from COVID-19.

Here the CDR3 reads CASSSGTNYNEQFF. CDR3 coding DNA: TGCGCCAGCAGTAGCGGGACGAACTACAATGAGCAGTTCTTC. The chain uses TRBV10-1 and TRBJ2-1; TRBD2 aligns across 7 bases. Germline CDR1 reads WNHNN; CDR2 reads SYGVQD (reference sequence). The CDR3 spans 14 residues. V shed 5 bases and J 3 bases; nucleotides not matched to a gene: 4.

V and J are TRBV12-5 and TRBJ1-1, with D hard to call. CDR3 length equals 15 residues. Germline V CDR1 and CDR2: LGHNT, FRNRAP. V dropped 3 bases and J dropped 1 base, with 12 bases sitting between them. CDR3 protein: CASGFLGRANTEAFF. The CDR3 DNA sequence: TGTGCTAGTGGTTTCCTCGGGAGGGCGAACACTGAAGCTTTCTTT.